Below, 27 T cell receptor beta chains from the same sample are listed, as sequenced in a study of blood T cell repertoires in COVID-19 (dated by TCRdb to the early 2020s). The library was obtained by the immunoSEQ multiplex PCR assay. Here the immuneACCESS table is served through TCRdb, limited to in-frame sequences with V and J called. Missing clones are a known gap in these copies; in checked studies unresolved V genes cover under half, and the rest lacks a known reason. A total of 160,000 or so clones appear in this sample, about four fifths of them only once. Around 8.1% of the sample comes from the top ten. Sample: peripheral blood. The receptors come from an older woman with COVID-19, enrolled during active disease.

V is TRBV12-3 or TRBV12-4 and J is TRBJ1-2; 7 positions agree with TRBD1. V trimming: 8 bases; J trimming: 4 bases; junction bases outside the gene matches: 7. This CDR3 spans 13 amino acids. The chain's CDR3 is CASVQTGLYGYTF. Here the CDR3 DNA reads TGTGCCAGCGTACAGACAGGGCTCTATGGCTACACCTTC.

This clone turned up a few times. This chain connects TRBV28 to TRBJ2-4, with D possibly TRBD1 on 6 matching bases. The CDR3 covers 15 residues. Trimming removed 5 bases at V and 9 bases at J, with 20 bases between. Germline V gives CDR1 MDHEN, CDR2 SYDVKM. The CDR3 region has the DNA TGTGCCAGCAGTCTAACAGGGATGGTTCAAGGCATTCAGTACTTC. This codes for CASSLTGMVQGIQYF.

CDR3 nucleotides: TGCGCCAGCAGCTTGATCGGGGTGGAGACCCAGTACTTC. Translated, it gives CASSLIGVETQYF. The V and J genes are TRBV5-1 and TRBJ2-5, with D possibly being TRBD2 (5 bases). This CDR3 comprises 13 residues. The ends were cut back, 1 base at V and 5 bases at J, with 9 bases in the middle. Germline CDR1 SGHRS, CDR2 YFSETQ.

The chain couples TRBV6-5 to TRBJ2-5, with 8 bases lining up with TRBD2. The CDR3 extends over 14 amino acids. Germline-derived CDR1 and CDR2 are MNHEY and SVGAGI. Trimming took 4 bases from V and 5 from J; bases not matched to a gene: 6. CDR3 sequence: CASSFRTSTETQYF. CDR3 sequence (DNA): TGTGCCAGCAGTTTCCGGACTAGCACTGAGACCCAGTACTTC.

The chain couples TRBV5-6 to TRBJ2-5, with 9 nucleotides matching TRBD1. The length of the CDR3 is 15 residues. Germline trimming cut 3 bases from V and 5 bases from J; bases unmatched to any gene: 8. Germline CDR1 is SGHDT and CDR2 is YYEEEE. The CDR3 is CASSSGTGRGETQYF. Written as DNA, the CDR3 is TGTGCCAGCAGCTCCGGGACAGGGAGGGGGGAGACCCAGTACTTC.

V is TRBV7-6 and J is TRBJ2-5; 10 nucleotides agree with TRBD2. Germline V gene data show CDR1 as SGHVS and CDR2 as FNYEAQ. The CDR3 sequence is 14 residues long. With V trimmed by 5 bases and J by 5 bases, 5 bases remained unmatched. CDR3 loop: CASSAGLAEETQYF. CDR3 coding DNA: TGTGCCAGCAGCGCCGGACTAGCGGAGGAGACCCAGTACTTC.

The chain has TRBV28 and TRBJ2-7; TRBD2 aligns across 7 bases. V shed 7 bases, J shed 0 bases, and the junction held 9 bases outside the gene matches. CDR1 is MDHEN and CDR2 is SYDVKM in the germline V gene. There are 15 residues in the CDR3. The CDR3 loop reads CASTPGGVSSYEQYF. The CDR3 nucleotides read TGTGCCAGCACCCCTGGGGGGGTTAGCTCCTACGAGCAGTACTTC. Based on the CDR3 plus reference TRBV28 and TRBJ2-7, the full variable domain is DVKVTQSSRYLVKRTGEKVFLECVQDMDHENMFWYRQDPGLGLRLIYFSYDVKMKEKGDIPEGYSVSREKKERFSLILESASTNQTSMYLCASTPGGVSSYEQYFGPGTRLTVT.

This clone was recorded a few times. This chain joins TRBV3-1 (or the pseudogene TRBV3-2) and TRBJ1-2; D uncertain. V was pared by 2 bases and J by 4 bases, with 8 bases between. CDR1 and CDR2 from the germline V gene are LGHDT and YNNKEL (reference sequence). The CDR3 has 13 residues. CDR3 in amino acids: CASSQTDPYGYTF. Written as DNA, the CDR3 is TGTGCCAGCAGCCAAACAGACCCCTATGGCTACACCTTC.

This clone was picked up one time. The chain combines TRBV7-9 with TRBJ2-1, with TRBD2 identical over 10 bases. The trim removed 5 bases at V and 7 bases at J, leaving 8 bases unmatched. This CDR3 contains 15 residues. CDR1 and CDR2 from the germline V gene are SEHNR and FQNEAQ (reference sequence). The CDR3 bases are TGTGCCAGCAGCGCCAGAGGACTAGCGGAGAATGAGCAGTTCTTC. Translation gives CASSARGLAENEQFF.

In this sample, this clone turned up a few times. The V call is TRBV11-2, the J call TRBJ1-4; 9 bases agree with TRBD1. The CDR3 has 16 amino acids. The V gene end was trimmed by 4 bases and the J gene end by 10 bases; junction bases not matched to a gene: 13. Per the germline V gene, CDR1 is SGHAT and CDR2 is FQNNGV. CDR3 residues: CASSSVGRTGDAKLFF. CDR3 bases: TGTGCCAGCAGCTCAGTGGGGAGGACAGGGGACGCAAAACTGTTTTTT.

The CDR3 sequence is CASSPKGGGYGETQYF. The CDR3 DNA is TGTGCCAGCAGCCCTAAGGGCGGGGGGTACGGAGAGACCCAGTACTTC. The chain links TRBV7-8 to TRBJ2-5; TRBD2 agrees at 8 bases. The ends lost 5 bases at V and 4 bases at J; junction bases unmatched: 12. Germline CDR1 and CDR2: SGHVS and FQNEAQ. This CDR3 region has 16 residues.

This chain joins TRBV19 and TRBJ1-4, with D tentatively TRBD1 (5 bases). The germline CDR1 and CDR2 sequences are LNHDA and SQIVND (reference sequence). The length of the CDR3 is 14 residues. Trimming took 7 bases from V and 4 from J, leaving 13 bases between them. In DNA form, the CDR3 reads TGTGCCAGTAAATCGACAGCTTATAATGAAAAACTGTTTTTT. It is translated as CASKSTAYNEKLFF.

The gene calls are TRBV28 and TRBJ2-1; tentative D call: TRBD2 (5 bases). This CDR3 region has 14 residues. The germline V gene encodes CDR1 MDHEN and CDR2 SYDVKM. The ends were cut back, 6 bases at V and 6 bases at J, with 15 bases in the middle. CDR3 protein: CASSRPGGTNEQFF. The DNA of the CDR3 is TGTGCCAGCAGCCGCCCCGGAGGAACCAATGAGCAGTTCTTC.

A single count supports this clone. The V call is TRBV19, the J call TRBJ1-3; D possibly corresponds to TRBD1 (6 bases). Trimming took off 7 bases at V and 4 bases at J, with 11 bases between the two ends. The CDR3 totals 13 residues. Germline CDR1 is LNHDA and CDR2 is SQIVND (reference sequence). The CDR3 sequence is CASTQGNGNTIYF. In DNA, the CDR3 is TGTGCCAGTACACAGGGAAACGGAAACACCATATATTTT.

The V gene is TRBV18, the J gene TRBJ1-5, with unresolved D. The CDR3 has 14 residues. CDR1 is KGHSH, CDR2 LQKENI, per germline. V lost 3 bases and J lost 4, with 10 bases in between. The CDR3 coding sequence is TGTGCCAGCTCACCTGACGGGAGGAATCAGCCCCAGCATTTT. Translation gives CASSPDGRNQPQHF.

The chain combines TRBV3-1 (or the pseudogene TRBV3-2) with TRBJ1-6; 11 bases fit TRBD1. Losses at the gene ends were 5 bases for V and 7 bases for J; bases not matched to a gene: 4. The CDR3 has 15 amino acids. Germline CDR1 reads LGHDT; CDR2 reads YNNKEL (reference sequence). CDR3 sequence reads: CASSAWDRGNSPLHF. Written as DNA, the CDR3 is TGTGCCAGCAGCGCGTGGGACAGGGGGAATTCACCCCTCCACTTT.

This clone was seen more than once but under ten times. The chain employs TRBV13 and TRBJ1-6; possible D gene TRBD1, 6 bases. V lost 5 bases and J lost 5, with 13 bases in between. CDR1 is PRHDT and CDR2 is FYEKMQ in the germline V gene (reference sequence). The CDR3 has 15 residues. As DNA, the CDR3 is TGTGCCAGCAGCCACAGGGACGGAGATAATTCACCCCTCCACTTT. It specifies CASSHRDGDNSPLHF.

J is TRBJ2-1 and V is TRBV5-5; D is perhaps TRBD1 (5 bases). V lost 3 bases to trimming and J lost 4 bases, with 11 bases between them. The germline CDR1 and CDR2 sequences are SGHKS and YYEKEE (reference sequence). This CDR3 has 14 amino acids. CDR3 loop: CASSSGQGYNEQFF. The CDR3 DNA follows: TGTGCCAGCAGCTCGGGTCAGGGATACAATGAGCAGTTCTTC.

V and J are TRBV24-1 and TRBJ2-3; D unclear. Trimming cost V 4 bases and J 3 bases, with 7 bases left between them. This CDR3 contains 13 residues. Germline V lookup: CDR1 KGHDR, CDR2 SFDVKD. The CDR3 region is CATSDAMTDTQYF. The CDR3 DNA reads TGTGCCACCAGTGACGCTATGACAGATACGCAGTATTTT.

The chain couples TRBV28 to TRBJ2-1; D possibly corresponds to TRBD1 (6 bases). The V end was cut by 9 bases, the J end by 12 bases, with 15 bases between. The CDR3 has 11 amino acids. Germline loops: CDR1 MDHEN, CDR2 SYDVKM. DNA for the CDR3: TGTGCCAGTATTGGGGGCGTAAGGCAGTTCTTC. This encodes CASIGGVRQFF.

This chain uses TRBV10-3 with TRBJ1-6; 7 bases are a match to TRBD1. CDR3 length equals 16 residues. Germline V gene sequence: CDR1 ENHRY, CDR2 SYGVKD. V trimming: 6 bases; J trimming: 7 bases; junction bases outside the gene matches: 12. The CDR3 DNA follows: TGTGCCATCAGACGCAGACAGGGAGATCAAAATTCACCCCTCCACTTT. Encoded protein: CAIRRRQGDQNSPLHF.

CDR3 loop: CASSVKTGGSEQFF. Written as DNA, the CDR3 is TGTGCCAGCAGCGTTAAAACCGGCGGGAGTGAGCAGTTCTTC. V usage is TRBV9 and J usage is TRBJ2-1, with 7 positions matching TRBD2. V dropped 2 bases and J dropped 9; count of bases not matched to a gene: 8. CDR1 is SGDLS and CDR2 is YYNGEE in the germline V gene. This CDR3 has 14 amino acids.

CDR3: CASSPGGETIYGYTF. DNA for the CDR3: TGTGCCAGCAGTCCGGGGGGCGAAACGATCTATGGCTACACCTTC. The J gene is TRBJ1-2, the V gene TRBV28; a weak D match, TRBD1 (6 bases). CDR1 and CDR2 (germline): MDHEN, SYDVKM. V lost 5 bases to trimming and J lost 4 bases, with 17 bases between them. The CDR3 sequence is 15 residues long.

The chain carries TRBV4-3 and TRBJ2-7; TRBD2 aligns across 8 bases. This CDR3 is built from 14 residues. Germline V lookup: CDR1 LGHNA, CDR2 YSLEER. V was pared by 1 base and J by 4 bases, with 3 bases of the junction left unmatched. This chain's CDR3 is CASSQGLAPYEQYF. The CDR3 DNA follows: TGCGCCAGCAGCCAAGGACTAGCGCCTTACGAGCAGTACTTC.

The chain joins TRBV6-6 to TRBJ2-7, with 8 bases that match TRBD1. The junction had 8 bases not matched to a gene; V was cut back by 7 bases and J by 6 bases. The CDR3 covers 13 residues. The V gene's germline CDR1 is MNHNY and CDR2 SVGAGI (reference sequence). The CDR3 bases are TGTGCCAGCAAGCGGACAGGGTGGGGCGAGCAGTACGTC. It is translated as CASKRTGWGEQYV.

The chain has TRBV10-3 and TRBJ1-3, with 9 bases aligning to TRBD1. From germline, CDR1 is ENHRY and CDR2 SYGVKD. J gave up 1 base and V 5 bases, and 12 bases lay outside the gene matches. This CDR3 region has 18 residues. This CDR3 reads CAISTGQGFARSGNTIYF. Written as DNA, the CDR3 is TGTGCCATCAGTACGGGACAGGGATTCGCGCGGTCTGGAAACACCATATATTTT.

The V gene is TRBV7-2, the J gene TRBJ2-7, with 8 bases fitting TRBD2. The V gene's germline CDR1 is SGHTA and CDR2 FQGNSA. The CDR3 loop spans 15 amino acids. V lost 2 bases, J lost 9 bases, and 12 bases stayed unmatched. The CDR3 here is CASSLRSQAGGWQYF. CDR3 sequence (DNA): TGTGCCAGCAGCTTAAGAAGTCAGGCGGGAGGTTGGCAGTACTTC.